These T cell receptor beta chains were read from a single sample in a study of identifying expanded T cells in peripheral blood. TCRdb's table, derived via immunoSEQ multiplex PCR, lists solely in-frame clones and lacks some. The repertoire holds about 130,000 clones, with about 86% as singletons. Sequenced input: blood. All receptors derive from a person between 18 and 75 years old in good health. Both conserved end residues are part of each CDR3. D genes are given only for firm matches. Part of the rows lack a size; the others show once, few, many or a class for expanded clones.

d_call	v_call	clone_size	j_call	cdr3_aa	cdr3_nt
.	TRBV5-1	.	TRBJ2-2	CASKNVGTENTGELFF	TGCGCCAGCAAGAATGTCGGGACGGAGAACACCGGGGAGCTGTTTTTT
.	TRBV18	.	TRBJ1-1	CASSPEQMNTEAFF	TGTGCCAGCTCCCCGGAACAGATGAACACTGAAGCTTTCTTT
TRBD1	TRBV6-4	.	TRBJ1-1	CASSTGQGRDTEAFF	TGTGCCAGCAGTACAGGACAGGGACGGGACACTGAAGCTTTCTTT
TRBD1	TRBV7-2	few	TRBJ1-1	CASSPQGKGGEAFF	TGTGCCAGCAGCCCACAGGGGAAGGGTGGTGAAGCTTTCTTT
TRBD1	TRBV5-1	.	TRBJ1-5	CASSAGQGAGQPQHF	TGCGCCAGCAGCGCTGGACAGGGGGCCGGGCAGCCCCAGCATTTT
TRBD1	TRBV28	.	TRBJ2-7	CASSSPGQGDYEQYF	TGTGCCAGCAGTTCACCGGGACAGGGAGATTACGAGCAGTACTTC
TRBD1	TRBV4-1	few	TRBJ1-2	CASSQTGQGNYGYTF	TGCGCCAGCAGCCAAACTGGACAGGGGAACTATGGCTACACCTTC
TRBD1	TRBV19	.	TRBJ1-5	CASGGGGHSDSNQPQHF	TGTGCCAGTGGAGGGGGCGGACACTCCGATAGCAATCAGCCCCAGCATTTT
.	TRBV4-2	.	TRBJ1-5	CASSQEGANQPQHF	TGTGCCAGCAGCCAAGAGGGGGCCAATCAGCCCCAGCATTTT
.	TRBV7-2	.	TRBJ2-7	CASSLAGGATYAQYF	TGTGCCAGCAGCCTCGCCGGGGGAGCTACCTACGCGCAGTACTTC
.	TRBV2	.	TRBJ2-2	CASGMGLGELFF	TGTGCCTCCGGGATGGGGCTCGGGGAGCTGTTTTTT
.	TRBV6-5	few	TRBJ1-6	CASSYVGAPLHF	TGTGCCAGCAGTTACGTGGGGGCACCCCTCCACTTT
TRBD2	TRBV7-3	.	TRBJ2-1	CASSSAGTSGLNEQFF	TGTGCCAGCAGCTCGGCCGGGACTAGCGGTTTGAATGAGCAGTTCTTC
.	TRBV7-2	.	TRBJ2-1	CASSLGGSYNEQFF	TGTGCCAGCAGCTTAGGGGGCTCCTACAATGAGCAGTTCTTC
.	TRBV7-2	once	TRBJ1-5	CASSLGQINQPQHF	TGTGCCAGCAGCTTAGGGCAAATAAATCAGCCCCAGCATTTT
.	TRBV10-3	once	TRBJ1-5	CAIRRQDNQPQHF	TGTGCCATCAGGCGACAGGACAATCAGCCCCAGCATTTT
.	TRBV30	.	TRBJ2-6	CAWSPLGSGANVLTF	TGTGCCTGGAGCCCCCTGGGGTCTGGGGCCAACGTCCTGACTTTC
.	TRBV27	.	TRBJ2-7	CASLLGGQCYEQYF	TGTGCCAGTCTTCTCGGGGGGCAATGCTACGAGCAGTACTTC
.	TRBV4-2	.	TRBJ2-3	CASSHRDPSTDTQYF	TGTGCCAGCAGCCACCGGGACCCAAGCACAGATACGCAGTATTTT
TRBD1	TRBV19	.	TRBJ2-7	CASSASGTGSYEQYF	TGTGCCAGTAGTGCCTCCGGGACAGGATCCTACGAGCAGTACTTC
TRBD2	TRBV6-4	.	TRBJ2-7	CATSGLADYEQYF	TGTGCCACCTCGGGACTAGCGGATTACGAGCAGTACTTC
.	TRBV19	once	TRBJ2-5	CASSIGTHQETQYF	TGTGCCAGTAGTATCGGGACACACCAAGAGACCCAGTACTTC
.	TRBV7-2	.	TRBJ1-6	CASSLEIISPLHF	TGTGCCAGCAGCTTAGAAATTATATCACCCCTCCACTTT
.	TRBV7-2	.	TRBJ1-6	CASSFDLYSPLHF	TGTGCCAGCAGCTTTGACCTGTATTCACCCCTCCACTTT
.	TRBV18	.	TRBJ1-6	CASSPVTPGDSPLHF	TGTGCCAGCTCACCAGTAACCCCAGGGGATTCACCCCTCCACTTT
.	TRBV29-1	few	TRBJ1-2	CSVEEIGGTNYGYTF	TGCAGCGTTGAAGAGATAGGGGGGACTAACTATGGCTACACCTTC
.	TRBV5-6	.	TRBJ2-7	CASSSTKRRVLLISYEQYF	TGTGCCAGCAGCTCGACAAAGCGGAGGGTCCTCCTAATTTCCTACGAGCAGTACTTC
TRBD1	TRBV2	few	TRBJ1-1	CASSKPPGQPVTFF	TGTGCCAGCAGTAAACCACCGGGACAGCCCGTGACTTTCTTT
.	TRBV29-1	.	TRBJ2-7	CSVARGTANYEQYF	TGCAGCGTTGCTCGGGGGACAGCCAACTACGAGCAGTACTTC
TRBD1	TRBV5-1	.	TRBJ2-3	CASSRTHAGTGGVDTQYF	TGCGCCAGCAGCCGGACGCACGCCGGGACAGGGGGAGTAGATACGCAGTATTTT
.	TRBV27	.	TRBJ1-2	CASSPAGGPYGYTF	TGTGCCAGCAGTCCTGCCGGGGGCCCCTATGGCTACACCTTC
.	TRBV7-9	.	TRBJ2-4	CASSSAGIAKNIQYF	TGTGCCAGCAGCTCCGCGGGGATAGCCAAAAACATTCAGTACTTC
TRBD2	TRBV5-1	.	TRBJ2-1	CASSLDPAGSYNEQFF	TGCGCCAGCAGCTTGGATCCAGCGGGGTCCTACAATGAGCAGTTCTTC
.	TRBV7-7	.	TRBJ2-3	CASSFRQTDTQYF	TGTGCCAGCAGCTTTAGACAGACAGATACGCAGTATTTT
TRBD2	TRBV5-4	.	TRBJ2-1	CASSPELALGEQFF	TGTGCCAGCAGCCCCGAACTAGCGTTAGGTGAGCAGTTCTTC
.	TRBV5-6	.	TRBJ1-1	CASSRTELNTEAFF	TGTGCCAGCAGCCGGACAGAATTGAACACTGAAGCTTTCTTT
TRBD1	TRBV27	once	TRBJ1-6	CASSWGTGAVNSPLHF	TGTGCCAGCAGTTGGGGGACAGGGGCCGTTAATTCACCCCTCCACTTT
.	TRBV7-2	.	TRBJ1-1	CASRSGVNTEAFF	TGTGCCAGCAGGTCAGGAGTCAACACTGAAGCTTTCTTT
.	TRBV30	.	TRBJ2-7	CALTDPGHDYEQYF	TGTGCTCTTACCGATCCCGGGCACGACTACGAGCAGTACTTC
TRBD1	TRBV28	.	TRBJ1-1	CASTSQGGRFDAFF	TGTGCCAGCACCTCCCAGGGGGGGAGGTTCGACGCTTTCTTT
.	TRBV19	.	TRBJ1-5	CASSIGGNQPQHF	TGTGCCAGTAGTATCGGGGGGAATCAGCCCCAGCATTTT
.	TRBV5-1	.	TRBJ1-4	CASSPSGATNEKLFF	TGCGCCAGCAGCCCCTCAGGGGCAACTAATGAAAAACTGTTTTTT
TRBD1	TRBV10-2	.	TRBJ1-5	CASSGGTVLNQPQHF	TGCGCCAGCAGTGGGGGGACAGTCTTAAATCAGCCCCAGCATTTT
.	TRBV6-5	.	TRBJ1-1	CASSYYEGGTEAFF	TGTGCCAGCAGTTATTACGAGGGGGGCACTGAAGCTTTCTTT
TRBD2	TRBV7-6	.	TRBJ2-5	CASSLALAGETQYF	TGTGCCAGCAGCTTAGCCCTAGCGGGGGAGACCCAGTACTTC
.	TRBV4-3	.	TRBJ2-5	CASSKEGEETQYF	TGCGCCAGCAGCAAAGAGGGGGAAGAGACCCAGTACTTC
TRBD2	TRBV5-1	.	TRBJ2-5	CASSLTGGVLGETQYF	TGCGCCAGCAGCTTGACGGGAGGGGTTTTAGGAGAGACCCAGTACTTC
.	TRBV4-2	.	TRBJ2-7	CASSQAETEFYEQYF	TGTGCCAGCAGCCAAGCCGAGACAGAGTTCTATGAGCAGTACTTC
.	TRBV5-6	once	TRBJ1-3	CASSLATRTSGNTIYF	TGTGCCAGCAGCTTGGCTACACGGACCTCTGGAAACACCATATATTTT
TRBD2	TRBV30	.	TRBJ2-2	CAWSVLAGEHRGAVF	TGTGCCTGGAGTGTATTAGCGGGCGAACACCGGGGAGCTGTTTTT
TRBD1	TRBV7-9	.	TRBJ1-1	CASSSDRVISKAFF	TGTGCCAGCAGCTCGGACAGGGTCATTAGTAAAGCTTTCTTT
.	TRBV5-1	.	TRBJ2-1	CASSLSAGRDISEQFF	TGCGCCAGCAGCTTGTCGGCTGGGAGGGACATAAGTGAGCAGTTCTTC
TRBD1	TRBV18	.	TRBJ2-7	CASSAGTGGYEQYF	TGTGCCAGCTCAGCCGGGACAGGGGGCTACGAGCAGTACTTC
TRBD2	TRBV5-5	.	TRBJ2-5	CASSLVREGETQYF	TGTGCCAGCAGCTTGGTGCGGGAGGGTGAGACCCAGTACTTC